Shown below are 25 T cell receptor beta chains from a single sample sequenced in a study of cytomegalovirus exposure and HLA in healthy donors. PCR primers comprised 60 Vbeta and 13 Jbeta primers. Only in-frame clones appear in the TCRdb table, and some are missing; sequencing was by immunoSEQ multiplex PCR. The sample lists about 130,000 clones, 77% seen once, with 4% to 5% in the top ten. Material for sequencing was PBMCs. Source of these receptors: a male donor in good health and CMV-seropositive.

This rearrangement joins TRBV9 to TRBJ2-1; TRBD2 matches 14 bases. Germline CDR1 and CDR2: SGDLS and YYNGEE. This CDR3 has 16 amino acids. V shed 0 bases and J 10 bases; nucleotides not matched to a gene: 6. The CDR3 sequence: CASSVAGTSGRGEQFF. In DNA, the CDR3 is TGTGCCAGCAGCGTAGCTGGGACTAGCGGGAGAGGGGAGCAGTTCTTC.

The chain links TRBV28 to TRBJ1-2; 8 bases align to TRBD1. CDR3 length equals 16 residues. With V trimmed by 5 bases and J by 4 bases, 12 bases remained unmatched. The germline gives CDR1 MDHEN, CDR2 SYDVKM. This chain's CDR3 is CASSPLLGTGGYGYTF. Here the CDR3 DNA reads TGTGCCAGCAGTCCACTACTAGGGACAGGCGGCTATGGCTACACCTTC.

This sequence joins TRBV7-9 and TRBJ1-1, with D unresolved. From germline, CDR1 is SEHNR and CDR2 FQNEAQ (reference sequence). The CDR3 contains 14 residues. Trimming shortened V by 2 bases and J by 2 bases, and 9 bases separated the two germline ends. This chain's CDR3 is CASSLPGDNTEAFF. Here the CDR3 DNA reads TGTGCCAGCAGCTTACCCGGGGATAACACTGAAGCTTTCTTT.

DNA for the CDR3: TGTGCCAGTAGCGACAGGGGACCAAACACTGAAGCTTTCTTT. Protein: CASSDRGPNTEAFF. J is TRBJ1-1 and V is TRBV19; TRBD1 agrees at 8 bases. Germline V gene data show CDR1 as LNHDA and CDR2 as SQIVND (reference sequence). V shed 6 bases and J 2 bases; nucleotides not matched to a gene: 5. The CDR3 runs to 14 residues.

This clone was seen a few times. The rearrangement links TRBV5-1 to TRBJ1-1; maybe TRBD1 (5 bases). Trimming stripped 4 bases from V and 5 bases from J, with 21 bases between. In germline, CDR1 is SGHRS, CDR2 YFSETQ. This CDR3 region has 16 residues. Here the CDR3 DNA reads TGCGCCAGCAGCGGGGGGTTGGCAGGGAGTAGGACTGAAGCTTTCTTT. Translated, it gives CASSGGLAGSRTEAFF. The full variable domain, completed using reference TRBV5-1 and TRBJ1-1, is KAGVTQTPRYLIKTRGQQVTLSCSPISGHRSVSWYQQTPGQGLQFLFEYFSETQRNKGNFPGRFSGRQFSNSRSEMNVSTLELGDSALYLCASSGGLAGSRTEAFFGQGTRLTVV.

This rearrangement joins TRBV7-3 to TRBJ1-1, with 9 bases fitting TRBD1. Germline V CDR1 and CDR2: SGHTA, FQGTGA. The CDR3 is made up of 14 amino acids. After removal of 4 bases from V and 4 bases from J, the junction contained 4 bases not matched to a gene. CDR3 DNA sequence: TGTGCCAGCAGCTCGGACAGGGGAGGCACTGAAGCTTTCTTT. Translation gives CASSSDRGGTEAFF.

The V call is TRBV5-1, the J call TRBJ2-1, with 7 nucleotides matching TRBD1. This CDR3 has 15 amino acids. Germline V gene sequence: CDR1 SGHRS, CDR2 YFSETQ. J lost 4 bases, V lost 5 bases, and 9 bases had no gene match. In nucleotides, the CDR3 is TGCGCCAGCAGAGCAACCGGGACAGAATACAATGAGCAGTTCTTC. This translates into CASRATGTEYNEQFF.

The chain links TRBV11-2 to TRBJ2-2, with D possibly being TRBD1 (5 bases). CDR3 size: 13 residues. The germline V and J ends were trimmed by 5 bases and 3 bases, with 7 bases remaining between them. CDR1 and CDR2 from the germline V gene are SGHAT and FQNNGV. The CDR3 loop reads CASSLTDTGELFF. In nucleotides, the CDR3 is TGTGCCAGCAGCCTGACAGACACCGGGGAGCTGTTTTTT.

The rearrangement uses TRBV7-3 and TRBJ2-1; D not resolved. The CDR3 contains 13 residues. V was shortened by 4 bases and J by 8 bases, with 12 bases between the two germline ends. Germline CDR1 and CDR2: SGHTA and FQGTGA. CDR3 DNA sequence: TGTGCCAGCAGCTCCCCCCCGTTCGATGAGCAGTTCTTC. It is translated as CASSSPPFDEQFF.

This clone was counted a few times. The genes are TRBV7-9 and TRBJ2-5; 10 bases agree with TRBD1. The J call may be incorrect, as the DNA end agrees better with TRBJ2-7. The CDR3 consists of 13 residues. From germline, CDR1 is SEHNR and CDR2 FQNEAQ (reference sequence). In DNA, the CDR3 is TGTGCCTCGGGGGGGACAGGGGCGTACGAGCAGTACTTC. Translation: CASGGTGAYEQYF.

This clone turned up a few times. The rearrangement uses TRBV7-6 and TRBJ2-2, with 8 bases fitting TRBD2. The V gene end was trimmed by 1 base and the J gene end by 1 base; junction bases not matched to a gene: 2. This CDR3 has 16 residues. From germline, CDR1 is SGHVS and CDR2 FNYEAQ. CDR3 DNA sequence: TGTGCCAGCAGCTTAGTCCTAGCGGGGAACACCGGGGAGCTGTTTTTT. Encoded protein: CASSLVLAGNTGELFF.

The genes are TRBV28 and TRBJ1-2; 10 bases align to TRBD1. CDR1 and CDR2 (germline): MDHEN, SYDVKM. V was clipped by 5 bases and J by 1 base; unmatched bases: 1. The length of the CDR3 is 14 residues. CDR3 DNA: TGTGCCAGCAGTGGGACAGGGGATAACTATGGCTACACCTTC. Translating gives CASSGTGDNYGYTF.

This sequence joins TRBV7-6 and TRBJ2-2; 10 bases are shared with TRBD2. The ends lost 6 bases at V and 2 bases at J; junction bases unmatched: 6. Germline V gives CDR1 SGHVS, CDR2 FNYEAQ. The CDR3 loop spans 16 amino acids. The DNA of the CDR3 is TGTGCCAGCAGGACTCTAGCGGGGGTAAACACCGGGGAGCTGTTTTTT. It encodes CASRTLAGVNTGELFF.

This chain connects TRBV7-9 to TRBJ1-4, with D possibly TRBD1 on 5 matching bases. Germline V gene lookup returns CDR1 SEHNR and CDR2 FQNEAQ (reference sequence). Trimming left V 5 bases short and J 3 bases short, with 13 bases between. This CDR3 is 15 amino acids long. Written as DNA, the CDR3 is TGTGCCAGCAGCGCCCAGGGAGGTGCTAATGAAAAACTGTTTTTT. Residues: CASSAQGGANEKLFF.

The chain recombines TRBV6-1 with TRBJ2-1; 8 bases match TRBD1. The CDR3 has 15 amino acids. V trimming: 0 bases; J trimming: 6 bases; junction bases outside the gene matches: 4. CDR1 MNHNS and CDR2 SASEGT come from the germline V gene. CDR3 in DNA: TGTGCCAGCAGTGAAGCAGACAGGGGTTTCAATGAGCAGTTCTTC. Translating it yields CASSEADRGFNEQFF.

The chain couples TRBV5-4 to TRBJ2-3; D is unclear. Germline loops: CDR1 SGHNT, CDR2 YYREEE (reference sequence). This CDR3 spans 12 amino acids. With 1 base removed from V and 6 bases from J, the gap between germline ends came to 6 bases. The CDR3 DNA reads TGTGCCAGCAGCTTGTTCCCGGATACGCAGTATTTT. Residues: CASSLFPDTQYF.

J is TRBJ2-5 and V is TRBV19; 11 bases fit TRBD2. With the DNA end fitting TRBJ2-7 better, the J assignment may be wrong. Germline CDR1 and CDR2: LNHDA and SQIVND (reference sequence). There are 15 residues in the CDR3. The chain's CDR3 is CASSIGLAGHYEQYF. CDR3 coding DNA: TGTGCCAGTAGTATAGGACTAGCGGGGCACTACGAGCAGTACTTC.

The chain employs TRBV4-1 and TRBJ2-3, with TRBD2 identical over 9 bases. Germline assignment: CDR1 MGHRA and CDR2 YSYEKL. This CDR3 contains 17 residues. V was clipped by 2 bases and J by 0 bases; unmatched bases: 6. CDR3 region: CASSQLAGGPSTDTQYF. CDR3 sequence (DNA): TGCGCCAGCAGCCAATTGGCGGGGGGGCCTAGCACAGATACGCAGTATTTT.

This clone was seen only a few times. The V and J genes are TRBV5-1 and TRBJ1-6, with 8 bases aligning to TRBD1. The V and J ends lost 3 bases and 6 bases, in that order; junction bases with no gene match: 5. Germline V gene lookup returns CDR1 SGHRS and CDR2 YFSETQ. The CDR3 sequence is 15 residues long. The DNA of the CDR3 is TGCGCCAGCAGCTCGGGGACAGGAGGTAATTCACCCCTCCACTTT. Translating it yields CASSSGTGGNSPLHF. Full variable domain (rest looked up from reference TRBV5-1 and TRBJ1-6): KAGVTQTPRYLIKTRGQQVTLSCSPISGHRSVSWYQQTPGQGLQFLFEYFSETQRNKGNFPGRFSGRQFSNSRSEMNVSTLELGDSALYLCASSSGTGGNSPLHFGNGTRLTVT.

This chain uses TRBV6-5 with TRBJ1-2, with TRBD1 matching 7 bases. CDR1 is MNHEY and CDR2 is SVGAGI in the germline V gene. V was clipped by 0 bases and J by 3 bases; unmatched bases: 1. The CDR3 has 14 residues. CDR3 in DNA: TGTGCCAGCAGTTACTCTCAGGGGGACTATGGCTACACCTTC. It is translated as CASSYSQGDYGYTF.

This chain uses TRBV19 with TRBJ2-6; possible D gene TRBD2, 5 bases. Germline V gives CDR1 LNHDA, CDR2 SQIVND (reference sequence). The CDR3 totals 16 residues. Trimming removed 7 bases from V and 0 bases from J, with 13 bases in between. CDR3 in amino acids: CASTRGRGSGANVLTF. Written as DNA, the CDR3 is TGTGCCAGTACGCGAGGACGGGGCTCTGGGGCCAACGTCCTGACTTTC.

The chain combines TRBV5-6 with TRBJ2-2; 10 bases align to TRBD1. CDR3 length: 15 residues. Germline loops: CDR1 SGHDT, CDR2 YYEEEE. V gave up 4 bases and J gave up 5 bases; unmatched junction bases: 5. CDR3: CASSTDRGLTGELFF. For the CDR3, the DNA is TGTGCCAGCAGCACCGACAGGGGGCTGACCGGGGAGCTGTTTTTT. Drawing the rest from reference TRBV5-6 and TRBJ2-2, the complete variable domain is DAGVTQSPTHLIKTRGQQVTLRCSPKSGHDTVSWYQQALGQGPQFIFQYYEEEERQRGNFPDRFSGHQFPNYSSELNVNALLLGDSALYLCASSTDRGLTGELFFGEGSRLTVL.

This clone was seen a few times. The CDR3 spells CASSLDLLAGAANTGELFF. DNA of the CDR3: TGTGCCAGCAGCTTAGATTTGCTAGCGGGGGCCGCGAACACCGGGGAGCTGTTTTTT. The chain uses TRBV11-2 and TRBJ2-2, with 10 bases aligning to TRBD2. The ends lost 0 bases at V and 0 bases at J; junction bases unmatched: 7. The CDR3 runs to 19 residues. The germline V gene has CDR1 SGHAT and CDR2 FQNNGV. Filled out from reference TRBV11-2 and TRBJ2-2, the complete variable domain reads EAGVAQSPRYKIIEKRQSVAFWCNPISGHATLYWYQQILGQGPKLLIQFQNNGVVDDSQLPKDRFSAERLKGVDSTLKIQPAKLEDSAVYLCASSLDLLAGAANTGELFFGEGSRLTVL.

V and J are TRBV7-9 and TRBJ1-2; tentatively, D is TRBD1 (5 bases). V was trimmed by 5 bases and J by 4 bases, leaving 17 bases between them. The CDR3 runs 15 residues. Germline V gene lookup returns CDR1 SEHNR and CDR2 FQNEAQ (reference sequence). CDR3 sequence reads: CASSISDRPLYGYTF. In nucleotides, the CDR3 is TGTGCCAGCAGCATTTCTGACAGACCTCTCTATGGCTACACCTTC.

The V gene is TRBV11-2, the J gene TRBJ1-1, with D uncertain. The germline gives CDR1 SGHAT, CDR2 FQNNGV. Trimming stripped 5 bases from V and 13 bases from J, with 14 bases between. There are 11 residues in the CDR3. Here the CDR3 DNA reads TGTGCCAGCAGCCTCCTCGGGGTCGGTTTCTTT. Encoded protein: CASSLLGVGFF.